This T cell receptor (beta chain) was recovered during a study of shared T cell receptors in the human thymus. The germline gives CDR1 MGHRA, CDR2 YSYEKL. Deletions cut 4 bases from V and 2 bases from J, with 14 bases between. The CDR3 consists of 15 residues. The data were produced by immunoSEQ multiplex PCR, yet TCRdb's version contains in-frame clones alone and is incomplete. The repertoire has approximately 760,000 clones, approximately 85% of them found once; the top ten carry roughly 0.01%. These sequences were also reported in another study, on human thymus T cells. As that study records: The people who donated were healthy Finnish babies having corrective surgery for congenital heart defects. Thymus was obtained from resections taken during corrective heart surgery. Thymic and blood repertoires appeared to carry a bias in their V and J gene usage. Reports from related research described highly overlapping thymic repertoires among unrelated individuals.

This chain connects TRBV4-1 to TRBJ1-2; D is undetermined. Sequenced sample: thymocytes. This sequence was found in a girl less than two years old with a congenital heart defect. DNA for the CDR3: TGCGCCAGCAGCCCCCTGCACCTATCCAACTATGGCTACACCTTC. Residues: CASSPLHLSNYGYTF.